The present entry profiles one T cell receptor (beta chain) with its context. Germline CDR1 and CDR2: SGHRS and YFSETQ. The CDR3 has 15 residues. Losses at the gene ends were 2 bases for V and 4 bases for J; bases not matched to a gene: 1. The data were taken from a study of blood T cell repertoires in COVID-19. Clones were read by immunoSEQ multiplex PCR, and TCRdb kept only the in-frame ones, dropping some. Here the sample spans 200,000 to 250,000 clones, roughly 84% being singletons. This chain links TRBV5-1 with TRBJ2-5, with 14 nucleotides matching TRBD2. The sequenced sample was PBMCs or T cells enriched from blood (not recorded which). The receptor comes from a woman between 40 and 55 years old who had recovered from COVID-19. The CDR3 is CASSFGTSGRETQYF. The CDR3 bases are TGCGCCAGCAGCTTCGGGACTAGCGGGAGAGAGACCCAGTACTTC.